These T cell receptor beta chains were read from a single sample in a study of technical replicates of blood from a handful of donors. Here immunoSEQ multiplex PCR was the method, and the copy in TCRdb shows in-frame clones only, minus some. The sample has about 97,000 clones, about 95% seen once. Source material: T cells isolated from PBMCs. Receptors were obtained from a human donor in good health. The CDR3 runs from the conserved cysteine through the conserved F or W. The D gene is left open where the match is weak. The listing skips clone size in some rows; elsewhere it reads once, few, many or a size class.

11,TRBV28,.,.,TRBJ2-1,CASRYWNEQFF,TGTGCCAGCAGGTACTGGAATGAGCAGTTCTTC
14,TRBV28,TRBD2,.,TRBJ2-1,CASSLGGRSNEQFF,TGTGCCAGCAGTTTAGGCGGGAGATCCAATGAGCAGTTCTTC
16,TRBV10-3,.,once,TRBJ1-3,CAISSGTPRSGNTIYF,TGTGCCATCAGTTCCGGGACACCTCGCTCTGGAAACACCATATATTTT
15,TRBV27,.,.,TRBJ2-7,CASSFTGQRYYEQYF,TGTGCCAGCAGTTTTACAGGACAGAGATACTACGAGCAGTACTTC
17,TRBV7-3,TRBD2,.,TRBJ2-5,CASSLQGTSGIQGTQYF,TGTGCCAGCAGCTTACAGGGGACTAGCGGGATCCAAGGGACCCAGTACTTC
15,TRBV19,TRBD2,.,TRBJ2-7,CASSPMTSGRAEQYF,TGTGCCAGTAGTCCTATGACTAGCGGGAGGGCCGAGCAGTACTTC
16,TRBV27,TRBD1,.,TRBJ2-5,CASSFGTGGHQETQYF,TGTGCCAGCAGTTTCGGGACAGGGGGCCACCAAGAGACCCAGTACTTC
15,TRBV9,.,.,TRBJ2-1,CASSTYRDINNEQFF,TGTGCCAGCAGCACCTACCGGGACATTAACAATGAGCAGTTCTTC
14,TRBV19,.,few,TRBJ1-1,CASSLQGLTTEAFF,TGTGCCAGTAGTTTACAGGGCCTTACCACTGAAGCTTTCTTT
16,TRBV6-5,TRBD2,.,TRBJ2-1,CASSYSLAGEYNEQFF,TGTGCCAGCAGTTACTCTCTAGCGGGAGAGTACAATGAGCAGTTCTTC
15,TRBV18,TRBD1,.,TRBJ2-2,CASSLWTGSTGELFF,TGTGCCAGCTCACTATGGACAGGTTCCACCGGGGAGCTGTTTTTT
14,TRBV6-1,.,.,TRBJ1-5,CAHAPGDSNQPQHF,TGTGCCCATGCCCCAGGGGATAGCAATCAGCCCCAGCATTTT
11,TRBV5-4,.,.,TRBJ2-7,CASSLGREEYF,TGTGCCAGCAGCTTGGGCAGGGAAGAGTACTTC
15,TRBV9,.,.,TRBJ2-5,CASSPRVAAQETQYF,TGTGCCAGCAGCCCCCGAGTAGCTGCTCAAGAGACCCAGTACTTC
13,TRBV2,.,.,TRBJ1-5,CASNGGGNQPQHF,TGTGCCAGCAACGGGGGGGGTAATCAGCCCCAGCATTTT
16,TRBV2,TRBD2,.,TRBJ2-1,CASREPGTTQQREQFF,TGTGCCAGCAGGGAACCCGGGACTACGCAGCAGAGAGAGCAGTTCTTC
13,TRBV30,TRBD1,.,TRBJ1-5,CAWRTGGNQPQHF,TGTGCCTGGAGAACAGGGGGCAATCAGCCCCAGCATTTT
16,TRBV5-1,TRBD2,once,TRBJ2-3,CASSSGLAASTDTQYF,TGCGCCAGCAGCTCCGGACTAGCGGCTAGCACAGATACGCAGTATTTT
15,TRBV19,TRBD1,.,TRBJ1-1,CASSGQQGAKTEAFF,TGTGCCAGTAGTGGGCAGCAGGGGGCAAAGACTGAAGCTTTCTTT
15,TRBV5-4,TRBD2,.,TRBJ2-1,CASSPPEREIPEQFF,TGTGCCAGCAGCCCGCCGGAGCGGGAGATACCTGAGCAGTTCTTC
17,TRBV4-1,TRBD2,.,TRBJ2-1,CASSQVVAGGPVNEQFF,TGCGCCAGCAGCCAAGTAGTTGCGGGAGGGCCGGTCAATGAGCAGTTCTTC
14,TRBV10-1,.,once,TRBJ2-7,CASSDTGGVYEQYF,TGCGCCAGCAGTGACACCGGCGGTGTATACGAGCAGTACTTC
13,TRBV6-1,TRBD2,.,TRBJ2-7,CAIYGTSSYEQYF,TGTGCCATATACGGGACTAGCTCCTACGAGCAGTACTTC
11,TRBV19,.,.,TRBJ1-1,CASILRAEAFF,TGTGCCAGTATTCTACGCGCTGAAGCTTTCTTT
13,TRBV7-2,.,.,TRBJ2-5,CASTLTGGETQYF,TGTGCCAGCACGTTGACGGGCGGGGAGACCCAGTACTTC
18,TRBV10-3,.,.,TRBJ2-3,CAIRDLASGDSSTDTQYF,TGTGCCATCAGGGACTTGGCCTCGGGGGATTCTAGCACAGATACGCAGTATTTT
12,TRBV7-2,.,.,TRBJ1-2,CASSQTGYGYTF,TGTGCCAGCAGCCAAACAGGGTACGGCTACACCTTC
15,TRBV7-9,TRBD2,.,TRBJ2-1,CASSDTHGTNNEQFF,TGTGCCAGCAGCGACACGCACGGGACTAACAATGAGCAGTTCTTC
15,TRBV11-2,.,.,TRBJ2-7,CASSLVASGSYEQYF,TGTGCCAGCAGCTTAGTGGCCAGCGGGTCCTACGAGCAGTACTTC
20,TRBV7-3,.,.,TRBJ2-6,CASSLTFGQTRTSGANVLTF,TGTGCCAGCAGCCTTACGTTCGGACAGACCAGGACCTCTGGGGCCAACGTCCTGACTTTC
16,TRBV28,TRBD2,.,TRBJ2-3,CASRAVQREVSDTQYF,TGTGCCAGCAGGGCGGTTCAGCGGGAGGTCTCAGATACGCAGTATTTT
14,TRBV2,.,.,TRBJ1-1,CASSVLREVTEAFF,TGTGCCAGCAGTGTTCTCAGGGAGGTAACTGAAGCTTTCTTT
14,TRBV19,.,.,TRBJ1-4,CASSFTGTLGKLFF,TGTGCCAGTAGTTTTACCGGGACTCTGGGAAAACTGTTTTTT
12,TRBV30,TRBD1,.,TRBJ1-5,CAWGQANQPQHF,TGTGCCTGGGGACAGGCCAATCAGCCCCAGCATTTT
17,TRBV15,TRBD1,.,TRBJ2-3,CATSAKRTGSSTDTQYF,TGTGCCACCAGCGCAAAAAGGACAGGTTCTAGCACAGATACGCAGTATTTT
15,TRBV15,TRBD1,.,TRBJ1-4,CATSIRTGANEKLFF,TGTGCCACCAGCATACGGACAGGGGCTAATGAAAAACTGTTTTTT
14,TRBV10-3,TRBD1,.,TRBJ1-5,CASRQGSGSQPQHF,TGTGCCAGTCGACAGGGATCCGGGAGTCAGCCCCAGCATTTT
15,TRBV5-4,TRBD1,.,TRBJ2-5,CASSLDRGRQETQYF,TGTGCCAGCAGCTTGGACAGGGGGCGCCAGGAGACCCAGTACTTC